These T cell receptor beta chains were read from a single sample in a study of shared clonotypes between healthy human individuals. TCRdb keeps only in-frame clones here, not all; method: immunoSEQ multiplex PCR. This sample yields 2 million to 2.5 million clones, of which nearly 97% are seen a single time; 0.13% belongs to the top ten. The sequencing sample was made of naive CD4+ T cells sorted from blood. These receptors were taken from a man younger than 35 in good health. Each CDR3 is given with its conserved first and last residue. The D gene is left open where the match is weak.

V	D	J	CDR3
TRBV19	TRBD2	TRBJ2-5	CASSINKAGGSLETQYF
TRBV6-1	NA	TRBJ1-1	CASSDRVGTEAFF
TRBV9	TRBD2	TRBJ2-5	CASSARLAGDQETQYF
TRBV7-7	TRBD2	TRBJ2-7	CASSPGLADEEQYF
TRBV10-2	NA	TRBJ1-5	CASSATGSNQPQHF
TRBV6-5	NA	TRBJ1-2	CASSYVGDGYTF
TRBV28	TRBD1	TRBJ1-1	CASSPTGTGYTEAFF
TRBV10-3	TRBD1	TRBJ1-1	CAIGQGGTEAFF
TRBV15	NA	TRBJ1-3	CATSRGGQGNTIYF
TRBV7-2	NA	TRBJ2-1	CASSAEILYNEQFF
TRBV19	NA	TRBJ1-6	CASSSQTNSPLHF
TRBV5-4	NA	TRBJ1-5	CASSRGGQRIQPQHF
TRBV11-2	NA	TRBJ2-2	CASSPAPGREVTGELFF
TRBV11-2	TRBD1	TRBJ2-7	CASSLDRGSEQYF
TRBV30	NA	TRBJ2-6	CAHRASGANVLTF
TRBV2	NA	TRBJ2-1	CASSAFQGGRFF
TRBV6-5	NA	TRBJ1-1	CAGCRRAGNTEAFF